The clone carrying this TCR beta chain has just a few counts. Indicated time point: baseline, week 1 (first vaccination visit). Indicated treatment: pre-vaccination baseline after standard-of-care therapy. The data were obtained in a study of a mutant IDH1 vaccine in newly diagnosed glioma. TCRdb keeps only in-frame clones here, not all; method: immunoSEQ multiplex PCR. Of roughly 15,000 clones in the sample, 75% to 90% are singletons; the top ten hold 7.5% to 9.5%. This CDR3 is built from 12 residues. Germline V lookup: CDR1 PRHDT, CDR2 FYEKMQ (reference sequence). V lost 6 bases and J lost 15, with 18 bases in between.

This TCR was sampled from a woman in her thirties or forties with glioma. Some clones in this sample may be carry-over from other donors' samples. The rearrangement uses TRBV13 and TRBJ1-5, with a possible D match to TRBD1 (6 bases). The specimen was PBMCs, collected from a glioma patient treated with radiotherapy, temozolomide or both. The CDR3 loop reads CASSRGGQRAHF. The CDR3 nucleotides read TGTGCCAGCAGTCGTGGGGGGCAGCGAGCGCATTTT.